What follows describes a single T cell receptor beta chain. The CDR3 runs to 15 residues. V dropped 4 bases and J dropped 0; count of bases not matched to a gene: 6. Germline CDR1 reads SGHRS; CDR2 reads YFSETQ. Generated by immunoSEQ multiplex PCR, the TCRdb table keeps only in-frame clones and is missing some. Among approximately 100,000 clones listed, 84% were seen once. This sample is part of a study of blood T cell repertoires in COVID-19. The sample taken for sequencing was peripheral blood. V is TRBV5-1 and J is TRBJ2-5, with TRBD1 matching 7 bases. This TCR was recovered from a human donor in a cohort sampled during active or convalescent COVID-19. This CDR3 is CASSLVTGYQETQYF. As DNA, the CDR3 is TGCGCCAGCAGCCTCGTGACAGGGTACCAAGAGACCCAGTACTTC.